This T cell receptor (beta chain) was recorded in a study of blood T cells in healthy people across ages. The use of a sample-barcoded 5' primer and a J-beta primer mix characterized a second PCR of roughly 6 to 11 cycles. One entry per CDR3 protein, called by TCRdb with MiXCR from the 5' RACE reads. This sample has about 1.4 million distinct CDR3 sequences, with 55% to 75% found just once. This clonotype was counted a few times. Sequencing used blood. The clonotype comes from a man aged 18 to 29 in good health.

CDR3 in amino acids: CSAKRDMGYEQYF. CDR3 nucleotide sequence: TGCAGTGCTAAACGGGACATGGGCTACGAGCAGTACTTC. The chain employs TRBV20-1 and TRBJ2-7, with D possibly being TRBD1 (6 bases). V dropped 4 bases and J dropped 3 bases, with 13 bases sitting between them. CDR1 is DFQATT, CDR2 SNEGSKA, per germline (reference sequence). The CDR3 loop spans 13 amino acids.